These 27 T cell receptor beta chains originate from one sample sequenced in a study of T cell repertoires in cytomegalovirus infection. TCRdb ran MiXCR on the reads and lists one entry per CDR3 protein. In the table there are around 630,000 distinct CDR3 sequences, 20% to 25% of which are singletons. Input material: CD8+ T cells from PBMCs. These receptor sequences come from a human donor in good health (CMV status not recorded). Some clones in this sample may be carry-over from other donors' samples.

Remarks on this clonotype: A much larger clone differs by one base, so this may be a read error. The chain employs TRBV4-2 and TRBJ2-3; maybe TRBD2 (7 bases). CDR3 size: 19 residues. Germline V lookup: CDR1 LGHNA, CDR2 YNFKEQ. V was clipped by 1 base and J by 5 bases, with 25 bases between them. CDR3 nucleotide sequence: TGTGCCAGCAGCCAAGTCCCCCTACGGGGGGCGGCAAGTTTAGATACGCAGTATTTT. It codes for CASSQVPLRGAASLDTQYF.

This clonotype was counted at least ten times. The V and J genes are TRBV29-1 and TRBJ2-2; TRBD2 matches at 7 bases. Trimming removed 1 base from V and 2 bases from J; junction bases left unmatched: 4. CDR3 length equals 15 residues. Per germline, CDR1 SQVTM and CDR2 ANQGSEA. The CDR3 here is CSVEGERGNTGELFF. CDR3 bases: TGCAGCGTTGAAGGAGAGCGGGGTAACACCGGGGAGCTGTTTTTT.

A few counts support this clonotype. The genes are TRBV7-2 and TRBJ1-1, with 7 bases that match TRBD1. The germline CDR1 and CDR2 sequences are SGHTA and FQGNSA. V gave up 5 bases and J gave up 8 bases; unmatched junction bases: 2. The CDR3 has 11 amino acids. The CDR3 reads CASSIQGEAFF. The CDR3 DNA reads TGTGCCAGCAGCATACAGGGGGAAGCTTTCTTT.

This clonotype was recorded many times. The genes are TRBV27 and TRBJ1-1; TRBD1 agrees at 11 bases. Trimming removed 2 bases from V and 1 base from J; junction bases left unmatched: 6. There are 17 residues in the CDR3. Per the germline V gene, CDR1 is MNHEY and CDR2 is SMNVEV (reference sequence). The CDR3 loop reads CASSLPGTGGRNTEAFF. Here the CDR3 DNA reads TGTGCCAGCAGTTTACCGGGGACAGGGGGACGGAACACTGAAGCTTTCTTT.

Here the CDR3 DNA reads TGCAGTGCCAGGGTGCAGGGGGCTGGTGGCAATCAGCCCCAGCATTTT. This gives the protein CSARVQGAGGNQPQHF. The rearrangement uses TRBV20-1 and TRBJ1-5; TRBD1 matches at 8 bases. The length of the CDR3 is 16 residues. V shed 6 bases, J shed 2 bases, and the junction held 12 bases outside the gene matches. The V gene's germline CDR1 is DFQATT and CDR2 SNEGSKA (reference sequence).

This chain uses TRBV6-2 or TRBV6-3 with TRBJ2-7; D call uncertain. CDR1 and CDR2 from the germline V gene are MNHEY and SVGEGT. Trimming shortened V by 0 bases and J by 3 bases, and 6 bases separated the two germline ends. The CDR3 length is 13 residues. Written as DNA, the CDR3 is TGTGCCAGCAGTTACTCGACTTACTACGAGCAGTACTTC. This translates into CASSYSTYYEQYF.

The count of this clonotype is one. A much larger clone is a single base away; this may be a read error. The chain links TRBV7-2 to TRBJ2-1; D is perhaps TRBD1 or TRBD2 (5 bases each). The CDR3 extends over 17 amino acids. Trimming stripped 0 bases from V and 6 bases from J, with 18 bases between. The germline V gene encodes CDR1 SGHTA and CDR2 FQGNSA. The CDR3 DNA follows: TGTGCCAGCAGCTTAGCGGGGGTCGGGAATGGGTGCAATGAGCAGTTCTTC. Protein sequence: CASSLAGVGNGCNEQFF.

The chain recombines TRBV6-5 with TRBJ2-3, with D maybe TRBD2 (5 bases). CDR1 and CDR2 (germline): MNHEY, SVGAGI. The CDR3 is made up of 15 amino acids. Trimming stripped 8 bases from V and 0 bases from J, with 15 bases between. CDR3 region: CASGRAPGSTDTQYF. In DNA, the CDR3 is TGTGCCAGCGGCCGGGCCCCGGGGAGCACAGATACGCAGTATTTT.

This clonotype was detected a few times. The chain combines TRBV6-1 with TRBJ1-1; no clear D gene. The CDR3 has 15 residues. V was clipped by 7 bases and J by 3 bases, with 18 bases between them. CDR1 is MNHNS and CDR2 is SASEGT in the germline V gene. The CDR3 region has the DNA TGTGCCAGCATCACCCTGGGGTCAGGTTACACTGAAGCTTTCTTT. Protein: CASITLGSGYTEAFF.

The J gene is TRBJ1-6, the V gene TRBV28; 8 bases map to TRBD1. The germline V gene encodes CDR1 MDHEN and CDR2 SYDVKM. This CDR3 is built from 14 residues. CDR3 sequence: CVNRFRGRNSPLHF. Here the CDR3 DNA reads TGTGTCAACAGATTCAGGGGGCGTAATTCACCCCTCCACTTT.

This clonotype has ten or more counts. V and J are TRBV14 and TRBJ1-1, with D maybe TRBD1 (6 bases). CDR3 length: 15 amino acids. The germline gives CDR1 SGHDN, CDR2 FVKESK. The germline V and J ends were trimmed by 0 bases and 0 bases, with 8 bases remaining between them. CDR3 nucleotide sequence: TGTGCCAGCAGCCAAGAGAAGGGGGTGAACACTGAAGCTTTCTTT. Translated, it gives CASSQEKGVNTEAFF.

On this clonotype itself: The junction does not match germline at one end; this may be a read error. The chain joins TRBV7-6 to TRBJ1-1; TRBD1 agrees at 10 bases. This CDR3 is built from 15 residues. The V gene's germline CDR1 is SGHVS and CDR2 FNYEAQ. CDR3: CASSSPGQGNTEALF. Written as DNA, the CDR3 is TGTGCCAGCAGCTCCCCGGGACAGGGGAACACTGAAGCTTTGTTT.

The chain has TRBV12-3 or TRBV12-4 and TRBJ2-5, with D maybe TRBD2 (5 bases). Trimming removed 3 bases from V and 2 bases from J, with 10 bases in between. CDR3 size: 14 residues. CDR3 protein: CASSLRAEQETQYF. CDR3 in DNA: TGTGCCAGCAGTTTGAGAGCGGAACAAGAGACCCAGTACTTC.

This clonotype was picked up a small number of times. The rearrangement joins TRBV7-9 to TRBJ2-7; D perhaps matches TRBD1 (6 bases). CDR1 is SEHNR and CDR2 is FQNEAQ in the germline V gene (reference sequence). Trimming took off 1 base at V and 7 bases at J, with 17 bases between the two ends. CDR3 length: 15 amino acids. In DNA, the CDR3 is TGTGCCAGCAGCTTAGTCGGCCAGGGGCAAGGAGAGCAGTACTTC. It yields the protein CASSLVGQGQGEQYF. The full variable domain, its missing parts supplied by reference TRBV7-9 and TRBJ2-7, is DTGVSQNPRHKITKRGQNVTFRCDPISEHNRLYWYRQTLGQGPEFLTYFQNEAQLEKSRLLSDRFSAERPKGSFSTLEIQRTEQGDSAMYLCASSLVGQGQGEQYFGPGTRLTVT.

This clonotype appeared many times. V and J are TRBV7-9 and TRBJ1-1, with 7 bases fitting TRBD1. J gave up 5 bases and V 3 bases, and 0 bases lay outside the gene matches. The CDR3 spans 12 residues. Germline V gives CDR1 SEHNR, CDR2 FQNEAQ (reference sequence). CDR3 nucleotides: TGTGCCAGCAGCTTGACAGGGACTGAAGCTTTCTTT. The encoded protein is CASSLTGTEAFF.

This clonotype was seen only once. This rearrangement joins TRBV20-1 to TRBJ1-2; D may be TRBD1 (5 bases). CDR3 length: 13 amino acids. V was pared by 0 bases and J by 4 bases, with 9 bases between. CDR1 DFQATT and CDR2 SNEGSKA come from the germline V gene (reference sequence). CDR3 nucleotides: TGCAGTGCTAGAGATATTGGGGCCTATGGCTACACCTTC. Translating it yields CSARDIGAYGYTF.

The chain joins TRBV20-1 to TRBJ2-4; D is unresolved. The CDR3 sequence is 14 residues long. V was shortened by 3 bases and J by 0 bases, with 9 bases between the two germline ends. The germline CDR1 and CDR2 sequences are DFQATT and SNEGSKA (reference sequence). CDR3 in DNA: TGCAGTGCTAGGACCGTACTAGCCAAAAACATTCAGTACTTC. Residues: CSARTVLAKNIQYF.

Only a few counts were recorded for this clonotype. This chain uses TRBV14 with TRBJ2-1; no clear D. V shed 3 bases and J shed 6 bases, with 9 bases lying between them. There are 13 residues in the CDR3. CDR1 is SGHDN, CDR2 FVKESK, per germline. The CDR3 region has the DNA TGTGCCAGCAGCCAGTGGGGTGGCAATGAGCAGTTCTTC. Translation: CASSQWGGNEQFF.

Ten or more counts support this clonotype. This chain connects TRBV11-2 to TRBJ2-7; the D gene is possibly TRBD1 (5 bases). This CDR3 has 12 amino acids. In germline, CDR1 is SGHAT, CDR2 FQNNGV. V lost 5 bases to trimming and J lost 3 bases, with 8 bases between them. The CDR3 is CASSADSYEQYF. CDR3 coding DNA: TGTGCCAGCAGCGCCGACAGCTACGAGCAGTACTTC.

Worth noting for this clonotype: Being one base from a much bigger clone, this may be a read error. The CDR3 spells CASSLTLGTPEAIF. CDR3 DNA: TGTGCCAGCAGCTTAACTCTTGGGACTCCGGAAGCTATCTTT. The gene calls are TRBV7-8 and TRBJ1-1; D is possibly TRBD1 (5 bases). CDR3 size: 14 residues. Germline CDR1 SGHVS, CDR2 FQNEAQ.

This clonotype has just a few counts. V gene TRBV24-1 combines with J gene TRBJ2-5; D is ambiguous. The CDR3 loop spans 13 amino acids. Trimming took off 3 bases at V and 5 bases at J, with 9 bases between the two ends. CDR1 and CDR2 from the germline V gene are KGHDR and SFDVKD. CDR3 amino acids: CATSDPLWETQYF. In DNA form, the CDR3 reads TGTGCCACCAGTGATCCCCTCTGGGAGACCCAGTACTTC.

In this sample, this clonotype turned up many times. The chain employs TRBV5-4 and TRBJ1-2, with TRBD1 matching 7 bases. Germline V gene lookup returns CDR1 SGHNT and CDR2 YYREEE (reference sequence). J gave up 2 bases and V 5 bases, and 9 bases lay outside the gene matches. CDR3 size: 15 residues. DNA for the CDR3: TGTGCCAGCAGGCACTCAGAGGGACAGAACTATGGCTACACCTTC. Translating it yields CASRHSEGQNYGYTF.

This clonotype was picked up a small number of times. The gene calls are TRBV10-3 and TRBJ2-1; TRBD1 might be the D (6 bases). From germline, CDR1 is ENHRY and CDR2 SYGVKD. CDR3 size: 13 residues. V gave up 8 bases and J gave up 9 bases, with 17 bases separating them. This CDR3 reads CAILLAGDGEQFF. Written as DNA, the CDR3 is TGTGCCATCCTCCTGGCAGGGGATGGTGAGCAGTTCTTC.

The chain is built from TRBV29-1 and TRBJ2-1, with D maybe TRBD1 (6 bases). The CDR3 loop spans 15 amino acids. Between the trimmed V and J ends, which lost 4 bases and 4 bases, there was a span of 17 bases. In germline, CDR1 is SQVTM, CDR2 ANQGSEA. Here the CDR3 reads CSVAGYRASYNEQFF. DNA for the CDR3: TGCAGCGTTGCTGGTTACAGGGCCTCGTACAATGAGCAGTTCTTC.

This clonotype has only a few counts. The rearrangement joins TRBV19 to TRBJ1-5; D not resolved. Germline CDR1 LNHDA, CDR2 SQIVND (reference sequence). V lost 7 bases and J lost 4, with 11 bases in between. CDR3 size: 13 residues. CDR3 region: CASTETGNQPQHF. CDR3 bases: TGTGCCAGTACCGAGACCGGGAATCAGCCCCAGCATTTT. Full variable domain (rest looked up from reference TRBV19 and TRBJ1-5): DGGITQSPKYLFRKEGQNVTLSCEQNLNHDAMYWYRQDPGQGLRLIYYSQIVNDFQKGDIAEGYSVSREKKESFPLTVTSAQKNPTAFYLCASTETGNQPQHFGDGTRLSIL.

This clonotype was counted at least ten times. J is TRBJ1-1 and V is TRBV7-3; D call uncertain. Trimming took off 0 bases at V and 3 bases at J, with 14 bases between the two ends. CDR1 and CDR2 from the germline V gene are SGHTA and FQGTGA. The CDR3 length is 16 residues. Written as DNA, the CDR3 is TGTGCCAGCAGCTTAACGCGTCAAGGCCGCTACACTGAAGCTTTCTTT. Translating it yields CASSLTRQGRYTEAFF. The variable domain in full, with the rest retrieved from reference TRBV7-3 and TRBJ1-1, is GAGVSQTPSNKVTEKGKYVELRCDPISGHTALYWYRQSLGQGPEFLIYFQGTGAADDSGLPNDRFFAVRPEGSVSTLKIQRTERGDSAVYLCASSLTRQGRYTEAFFGQGTRLTVV.

This clonotype occurred a few times. The chain links TRBV3-1 to TRBJ2-1; possibly TRBD1 or TRBD2 for D (5 bases each). Germline CDR1 LGHDT, CDR2 YNNKEL (reference sequence). CDR3 length: 15 amino acids. V shed 4 bases and J shed 5 bases, with 15 bases lying between them. CDR3 region: CASSRPGPLDNEQFF. For the CDR3, the DNA is TGTGCCAGCAGCCGACCGGGACCCTTAGACAATGAGCAGTTCTTC.